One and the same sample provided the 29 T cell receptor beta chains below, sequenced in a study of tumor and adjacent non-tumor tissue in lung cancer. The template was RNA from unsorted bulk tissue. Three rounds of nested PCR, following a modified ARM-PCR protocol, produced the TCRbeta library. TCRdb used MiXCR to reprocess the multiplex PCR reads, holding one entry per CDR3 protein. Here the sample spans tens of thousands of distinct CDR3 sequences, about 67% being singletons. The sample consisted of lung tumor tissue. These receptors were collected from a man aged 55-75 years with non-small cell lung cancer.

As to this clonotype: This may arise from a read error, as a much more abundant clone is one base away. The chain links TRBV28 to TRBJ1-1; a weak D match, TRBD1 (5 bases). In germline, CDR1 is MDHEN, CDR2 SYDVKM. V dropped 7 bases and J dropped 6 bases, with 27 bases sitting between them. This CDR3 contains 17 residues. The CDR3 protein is CASITRALGESQPEAFF. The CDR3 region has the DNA TGTGCCAGCATTACTCGTGCATTGGGGGAGTCACAACCTGAAGCTTTCTTT. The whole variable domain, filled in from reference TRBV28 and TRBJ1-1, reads DVKVTQSSRYLVKRTGEKVFLECVQDMDHENMFWYRQDPGLGLRLIYFSYDVKMKEKGDIPEGYSVSREKKERFSLILESASTNQTSMYLCASITRALGESQPEAFFGQGTRLTVV.

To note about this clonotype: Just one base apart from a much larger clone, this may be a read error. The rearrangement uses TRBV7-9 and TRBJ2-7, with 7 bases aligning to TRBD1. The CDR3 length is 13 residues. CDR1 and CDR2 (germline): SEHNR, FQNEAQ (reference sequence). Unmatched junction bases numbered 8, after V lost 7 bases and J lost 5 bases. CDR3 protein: CASTMTGKNEQYF. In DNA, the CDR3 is TGTGCCAGCACCATGACAGGGAAAAACGAGCAGTACTTC.

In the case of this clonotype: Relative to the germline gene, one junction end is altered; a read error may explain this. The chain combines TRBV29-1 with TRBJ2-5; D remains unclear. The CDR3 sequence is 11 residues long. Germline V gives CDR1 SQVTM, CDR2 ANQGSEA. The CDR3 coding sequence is TGCAGCGTTAGGAAAGGAGAGGCCCATCACTTC. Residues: CSVRKGEAHHF. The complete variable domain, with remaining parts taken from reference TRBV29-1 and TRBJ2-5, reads SAVISQKPSRDICQRGTSLTIQCQVDSQVTMMFWYRQQPGQSLTLIATANQGSEATYESGFVIDKFPISRPNLTFSTLTVSNMSPEDSSIYLCSVRKGEAHHFGPGTRLLVL.

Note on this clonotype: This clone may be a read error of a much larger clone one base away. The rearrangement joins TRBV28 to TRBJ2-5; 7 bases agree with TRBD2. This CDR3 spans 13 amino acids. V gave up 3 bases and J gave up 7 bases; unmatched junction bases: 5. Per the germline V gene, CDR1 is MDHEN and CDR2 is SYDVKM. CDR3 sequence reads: CASSFRSGVTQYF. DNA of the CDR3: TGTGCCAGCAGTTTTAGGAGCGGGGTGACCCAGTACTTC.

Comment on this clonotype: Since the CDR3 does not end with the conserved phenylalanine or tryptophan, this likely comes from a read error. In DNA form, the CDR3 reads TGTGCCAGCAGCGGGGGAGTTCTCACAGATACGCAGTATTCT. It is translated as CASSGGVLTDTQYS. The chain joins TRBV11-2 to TRBJ2-3; either TRBD1 or TRBD2 may fit D (5 bases each). The germline gives CDR1 SGHAT, CDR2 FQNNGV. With 5 bases removed from V and 2 bases from J, the gap between germline ends came to 11 bases. The CDR3 has 14 amino acids.

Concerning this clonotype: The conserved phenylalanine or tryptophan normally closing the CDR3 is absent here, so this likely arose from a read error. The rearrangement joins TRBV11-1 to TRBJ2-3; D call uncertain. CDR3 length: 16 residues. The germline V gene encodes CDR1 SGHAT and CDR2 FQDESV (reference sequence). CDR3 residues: CAGRKTQDPSTDTQYV. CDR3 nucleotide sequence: TGTGCCGGCAGAAAAACTCAGGACCCAAGCACAGATACGCAGTATGTT.

In DNA form, the CDR3 reads TGTGCCAGCAGTGAAAGCCCAGGGTTCCTCGATAGCAATCAGCCCCGACATTTT. Its protein product is CASSESPGFLDSNQPRHF. The genes are TRBV6-1 and TRBJ1-5, with D perhaps TRBD1 (5 bases). Between the trimmed V and J ends, which lost 2 bases and 16 bases, there was a span of 33 bases. This CDR3 spans 18 amino acids. From germline, CDR1 is MNHNS and CDR2 SASEGT.

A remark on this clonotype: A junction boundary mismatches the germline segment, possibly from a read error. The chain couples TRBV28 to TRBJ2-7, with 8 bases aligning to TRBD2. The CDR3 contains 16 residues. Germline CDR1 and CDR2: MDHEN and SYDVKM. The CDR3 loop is CSSRTRGRGGSYEQYF. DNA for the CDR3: TGTTCCAGCAGAACCCGGGGCCGGGGGGGATCATACGAGCAGTACTTC.

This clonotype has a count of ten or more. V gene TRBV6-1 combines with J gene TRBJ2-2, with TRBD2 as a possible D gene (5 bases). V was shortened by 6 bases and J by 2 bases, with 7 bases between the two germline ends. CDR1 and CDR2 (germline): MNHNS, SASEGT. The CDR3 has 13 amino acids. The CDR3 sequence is CASRRANTGELFF. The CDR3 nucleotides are TGTGCCAGCAGGCGGGCCAACACCGGGGAGCTGTTTTTT.

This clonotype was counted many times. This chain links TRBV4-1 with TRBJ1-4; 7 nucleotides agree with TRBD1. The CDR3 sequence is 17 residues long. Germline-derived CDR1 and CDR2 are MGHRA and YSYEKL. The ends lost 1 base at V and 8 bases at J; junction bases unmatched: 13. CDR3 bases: TGCGCCAGCAGCCAAGGTCTGGCTTCACAGGGGAAAGAAAAACTGTTTTTT. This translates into CASSQGLASQGKEKLFF.

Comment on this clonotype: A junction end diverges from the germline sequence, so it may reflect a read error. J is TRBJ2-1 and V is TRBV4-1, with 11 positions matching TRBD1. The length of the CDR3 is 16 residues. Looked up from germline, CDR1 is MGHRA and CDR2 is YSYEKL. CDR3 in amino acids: CANSQGTGGSYKEQFF. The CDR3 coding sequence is TGCGCCAACAGCCAAGGGACAGGGGGTTCCTACAAAGAGCAGTTCTTC.

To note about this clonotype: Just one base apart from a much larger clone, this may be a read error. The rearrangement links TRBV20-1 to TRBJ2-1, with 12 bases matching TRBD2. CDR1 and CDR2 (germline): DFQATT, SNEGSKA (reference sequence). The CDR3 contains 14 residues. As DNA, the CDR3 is TGCAGTGCCCCTACTAGCGGGAGGCCAAATGAGCGGTTCTTC. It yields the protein CSAPTSGRPNERFF.

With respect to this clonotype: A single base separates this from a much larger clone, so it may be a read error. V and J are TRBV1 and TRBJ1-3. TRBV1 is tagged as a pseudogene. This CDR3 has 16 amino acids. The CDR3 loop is CTSQEQKLYSGNTIYF. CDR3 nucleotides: TGCACCAGTCAAGAACAGAAACTTTACTCTGGAAACACCATATATTTT.

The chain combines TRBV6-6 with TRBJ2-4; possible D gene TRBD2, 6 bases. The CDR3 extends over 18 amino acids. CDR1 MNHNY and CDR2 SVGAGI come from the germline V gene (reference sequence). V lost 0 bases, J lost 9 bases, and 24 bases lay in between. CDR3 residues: CASSYSGAGSGDLSIQYF. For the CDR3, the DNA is TGTGCCAGCAGTTACTCAGGCGCGGGGAGCGGAGACCTCAGCATTCAGTACTTC.

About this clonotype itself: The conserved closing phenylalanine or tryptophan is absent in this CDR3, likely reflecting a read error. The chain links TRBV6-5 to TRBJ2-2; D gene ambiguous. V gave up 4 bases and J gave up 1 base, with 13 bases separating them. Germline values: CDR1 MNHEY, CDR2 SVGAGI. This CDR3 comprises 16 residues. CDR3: CASSWSDHVNTGELFL. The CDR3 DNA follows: TGTGCCAGCAGTTGGTCGGACCACGTGAACACCGGGGAGCTGTTTTTA.

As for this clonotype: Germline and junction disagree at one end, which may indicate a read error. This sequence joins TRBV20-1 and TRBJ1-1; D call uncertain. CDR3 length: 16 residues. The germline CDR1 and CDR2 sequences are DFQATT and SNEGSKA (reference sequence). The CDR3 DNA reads TGCAGTGCTAGAGATTTTACAGAGTGGTCGAACACTGTAGCTTTCTTT. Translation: CSARDFTEWSNTVAFF.

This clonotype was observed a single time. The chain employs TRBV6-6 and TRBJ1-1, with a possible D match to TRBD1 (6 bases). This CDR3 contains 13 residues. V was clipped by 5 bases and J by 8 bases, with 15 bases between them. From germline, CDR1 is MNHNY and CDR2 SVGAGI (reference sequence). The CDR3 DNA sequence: TGTGCCAGCAGTGGACAGTTGAGCACCGAAGCTTTCTTT. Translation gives CASSGQLSTEAFF.

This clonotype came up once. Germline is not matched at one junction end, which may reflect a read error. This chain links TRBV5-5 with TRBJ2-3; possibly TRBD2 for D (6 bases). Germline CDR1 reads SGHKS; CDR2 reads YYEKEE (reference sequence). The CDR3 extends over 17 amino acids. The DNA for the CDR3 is TGTGCCAGCAGTTTGGCGGGTAGGAGAACTAGCACAGATACGCATTATTTT. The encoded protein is CASSLAGRRTSTDTHYF.

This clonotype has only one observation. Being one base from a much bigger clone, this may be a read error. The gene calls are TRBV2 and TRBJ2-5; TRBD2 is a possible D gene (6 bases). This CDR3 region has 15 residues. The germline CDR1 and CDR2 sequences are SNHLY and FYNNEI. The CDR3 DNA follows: TGTGCCAGCAGTGAAGCGGGGGGTGGTCAAGAGACCCAGCACTTC. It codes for CASSEAGGGQETQHF.

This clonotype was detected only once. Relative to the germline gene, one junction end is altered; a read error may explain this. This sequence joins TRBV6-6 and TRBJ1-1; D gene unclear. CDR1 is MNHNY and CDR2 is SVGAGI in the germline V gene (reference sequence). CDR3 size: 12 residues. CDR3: CTSSSTLLEAFF. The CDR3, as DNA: TGTACCAGCAGTTCGACCCTTCTTGAAGCTTTCTTT.

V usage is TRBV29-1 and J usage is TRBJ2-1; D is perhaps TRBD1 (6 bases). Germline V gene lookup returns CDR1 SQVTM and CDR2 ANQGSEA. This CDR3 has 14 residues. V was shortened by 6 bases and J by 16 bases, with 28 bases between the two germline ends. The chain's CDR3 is CSVPQGIAYNEYFF. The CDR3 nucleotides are TGCAGCGTCCCCCAGGGGATAGCTTACAATGAGTACTTCTTC.

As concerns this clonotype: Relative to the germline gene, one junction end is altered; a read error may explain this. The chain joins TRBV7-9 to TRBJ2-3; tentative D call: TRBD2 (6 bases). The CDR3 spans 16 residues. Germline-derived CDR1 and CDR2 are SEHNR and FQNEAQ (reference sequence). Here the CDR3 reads CASSSRLDISTDTQCF. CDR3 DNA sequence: TGTGCCAGCAGCTCACGACTAGATATAAGCACAGATACGCAGTGTTTT.

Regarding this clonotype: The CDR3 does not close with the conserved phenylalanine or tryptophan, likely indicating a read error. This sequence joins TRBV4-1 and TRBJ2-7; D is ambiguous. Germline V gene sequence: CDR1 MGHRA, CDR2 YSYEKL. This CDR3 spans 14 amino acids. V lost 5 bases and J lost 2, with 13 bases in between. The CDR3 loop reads CASSYGYATYEQYL. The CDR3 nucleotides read TGCGCCAGCAGCTACGGATACGCGACCTACGAGCAGTACTTA.

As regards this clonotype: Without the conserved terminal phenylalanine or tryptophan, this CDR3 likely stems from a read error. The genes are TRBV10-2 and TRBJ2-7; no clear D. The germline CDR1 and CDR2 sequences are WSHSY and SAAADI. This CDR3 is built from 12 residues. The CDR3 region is CASSDGLGRQYL. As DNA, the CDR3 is TGCGCTAGCAGTGATGGGTTAGGGCGGCAGTACTTG.

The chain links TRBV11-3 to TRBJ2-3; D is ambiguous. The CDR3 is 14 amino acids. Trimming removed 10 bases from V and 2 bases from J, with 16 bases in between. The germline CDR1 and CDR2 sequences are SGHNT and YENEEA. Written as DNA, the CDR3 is TGTGCCAACAGTTTAGTCGGATACACAGATACGCAGTATTTT. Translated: CANSLVGYTDTQYF. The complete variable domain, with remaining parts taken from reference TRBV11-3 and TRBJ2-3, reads EAGVVQSPRYKIIEKKQPVAFWCNPISGHNTLYWYLQNLGQGPELLIRYENEEAVDDSQLPKDRFSAERLKGVDSTLKIQPAELGDSAVYLCANSLVGYTDTQYFGPGTRLTVL.

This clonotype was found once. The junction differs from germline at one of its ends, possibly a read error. CDR3 coding DNA: TGTACCAGCAGCATAGGGACGGCAACCGGGGAACTGTTTTTT. It yields the protein CTSSIGTATGELFF. The gene calls are TRBV11-3 and TRBJ2-2; D might be TRBD1 or TRBD2, each matching 5 bases. The CDR3 has 14 amino acids. In germline, CDR1 is SGHNT, CDR2 YENEEA.

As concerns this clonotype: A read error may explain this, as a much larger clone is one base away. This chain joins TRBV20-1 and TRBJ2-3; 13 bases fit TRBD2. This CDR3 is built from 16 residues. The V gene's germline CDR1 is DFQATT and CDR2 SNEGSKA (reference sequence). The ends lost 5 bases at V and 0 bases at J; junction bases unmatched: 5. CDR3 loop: CSAGLAGVPSTDTQYF. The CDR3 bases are TGCAGTGCTGGACTAGCGGGAGTACCGAGCACAGATACGCAGTATTTT.

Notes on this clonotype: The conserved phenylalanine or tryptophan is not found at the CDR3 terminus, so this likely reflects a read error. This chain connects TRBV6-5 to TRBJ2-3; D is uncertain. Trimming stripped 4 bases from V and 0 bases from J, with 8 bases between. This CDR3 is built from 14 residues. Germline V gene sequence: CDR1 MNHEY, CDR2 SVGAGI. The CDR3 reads CASSLISSTDTQYL. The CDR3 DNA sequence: TGTGCCAGCAGTTTAATCTCAAGCACAGATACGCAGTATCTT.

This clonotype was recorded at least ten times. This CDR3 is CSASQGLSEKLFF. The CDR3, as DNA: TGCAGTGCTAGCCAGGGACTTTCGGAAAAACTGTTTTTT. The chain carries TRBV20-1 and TRBJ1-4; a possible D gene is TRBD1 (5 bases). The CDR3 contains 13 residues. V dropped 3 bases and J dropped 8 bases, with 13 bases sitting between them. Germline CDR1 and CDR2: DFQATT and SNEGSKA (reference sequence).